These T cell receptor beta chains were read from a single sample in a study of Ad26.COV2.S vaccination and SARS-CoV-2 variants. The repertoire was sequenced with immunoSEQ multiplex PCR; TCRdb's copy has only in-frame clones and lacks some. Of about 480,000 clones listed, 87% are singletons. This specimen was peripheral blood, taken in a trial of Ad26.COV2.S vaccine versus placebo. Source of these receptors: a person aged 18 to 59 who received the Ad26.COV2.S COVID-19 vaccine or a placebo. CDR3s leave out the opening cysteine and the closing phenylalanine or tryptophan.

v_call	cdr3_aa
TRBV5-5	ASSPDSYGYT
TRBV7-8	ASSLGGPHLPYEQY
TRBV18	ASSSPGTGTGYT
TRBV12-3/TRBV12-4	ASSLAGPDTQY
TRBV7-6	ASSLVSNYRDRNQPQH
TRBV20-1	SASVGAHGYT
TRBV30	AWSAGTGYRTEAF
TRBV5-1	ASSSLWTSGRDTQY
TRBV11-1	ASSLDGTGNTEAF
TRBV7-8	ASSSGTGNYEQY
TRBV19	ASSPSSGTGVAT
TRBV7-2	ASSTGTVNEQF
TRBV4-3	ASSQERQFEAF
TRBV7-3	ASSSTGSGDNEQF